Below, 27 T cell receptor beta chains from the same sample are listed, as sequenced in a study of cytomegalovirus exposure and HLA in healthy donors. PCR used 60 Vbeta primers and 13 Jbeta primers. Assay: immunoSEQ multiplex PCR; the TCRdb copy retains only in-frame clones and omits some. This sample carries under 95,000 clones, 60% to 85% of them seen once, and the ten largest clones take about 2%. The sequenced sample was PBMCs. The receptors originated from a boy aged 5-17 years in good health and CMV-seronegative.

The rearrangement uses TRBV6-1 and TRBJ2-2; 8 bases line up with TRBD1. The CDR3 runs 15 residues. CDR1 MNHNS and CDR2 SASEGT come from the germline V gene. The V segment lost 1 base and the J segment 6 bases; nucleotides outside the gene matches: 4. The CDR3 reads CASSEELQGAGELFF. CDR3 DNA: TGTGCCAGCAGTGAAGAGCTACAGGGGGCCGGGGAGCTGTTTTTT.

The rearrangement joins TRBV29-1 to TRBJ1-2; 7 nucleotides agree with TRBD1. The CDR3 extends over 14 amino acids. CDR1 is SQVTM and CDR2 is ANQGSEA in the germline V gene. The V gene end was trimmed by 0 bases and the J gene end by 3 bases; junction bases not matched to a gene: 4. CDR3 amino acids: CSVEDRTGYYGYTF. The CDR3 DNA follows: TGCAGCGTTGAAGATAGGACAGGCTACTATGGCTACACCTTC.

The chain joins TRBV7-9 to TRBJ2-3; 7 nucleotides agree with TRBD1. This CDR3 comprises 13 residues. The J segment lost 4 bases and the V segment lost 6 bases, leaving 4 bases of the junction unmatched. Per germline, CDR1 SEHNR and CDR2 FQNEAQ (reference sequence). CDR3 in amino acids: CASSNTGADTQYF. The CDR3 DNA is TGTGCCAGCAGTAATACAGGGGCAGATACGCAGTATTTT.

This clone was counted between two and nine times. The gene calls are TRBV25-1 and TRBJ1-2; possible D gene TRBD1, 6 bases. This CDR3 has 16 amino acids. Per the germline V gene, CDR1 is MGHDK and CDR2 is SYGVNS. Deletions cut 1 base from V and 4 bases from J, with 16 bases between. The CDR3 is CASSESSGGRFYGYTF. In DNA, the CDR3 is TGTGCCAGCAGTGAATCAAGTGGGGGCAGGTTCTATGGCTACACCTTC.

The chain recombines TRBV10-2 with TRBJ2-7; D is unresolved. CDR3 length equals 14 residues. Trimming cost V 5 bases and J 0 bases, with 11 bases left between them. Per the germline V gene, CDR1 is WSHSY and CDR2 is SAAADI. The CDR3 sequence: CASSPEVRSYEQYF. CDR3 DNA sequence: TGCGCCAGCAGTCCAGAAGTTCGCTCCTACGAGCAGTACTTC.

Only a few counts were recorded for this clone. This chain uses TRBV4-1 with TRBJ1-5; tentative D call: TRBD1 (5 bases). Trimming left V 0 bases short and J 5 bases short, with 11 bases between. Looked up from germline, CDR1 is MGHRA and CDR2 is YSYEKL. The CDR3 runs 15 residues. As DNA, the CDR3 is TGCGCCAGCAGCCAAGATCTAGGGGTTTATCAGCCCCAGCATTTT. Protein sequence: CASSQDLGVYQPQHF.

The chain links TRBV7-9 to TRBJ2-1, with a tentative D call TRBD1 (5 bases). Per the germline V gene, CDR1 is SEHNR and CDR2 is FQNEAQ (reference sequence). The CDR3 length is 13 residues. Deletions cut 1 base from V and 10 bases from J, with 11 bases between. CDR3 residues: CASSLGTKGEQFF. The CDR3 nucleotides are TGTGCCAGCAGCTTAGGGACGAAGGGGGAGCAGTTCTTC. Full variable domain (remainder filled in from reference TRBV7-9 and TRBJ2-1): DTGVSQNPRHKITKRGQNVTFRCDPISEHNRLYWYRQTLGQGPEFLTYFQNEAQLEKSRLLSDRFSAERPKGSFSTLEIQRTEQGDSAMYLCASSLGTKGEQFFGPGTRLTVL.

The V gene is TRBV7-9, the J gene TRBJ1-1, with D uncertain. Between the trimmed V and J ends, which lost 4 bases and 1 base, there was a span of 13 bases. This CDR3 region has 15 residues. Germline CDR1 is SEHNR and CDR2 is FQNEAQ (reference sequence). Written as DNA, the CDR3 is TGTGCCAGCAGCTCCACGGATGGAGGGAACACTGAAGCTTTCTTT. Its translation: CASSSTDGGNTEAFF.

The rearrangement uses TRBV7-9 and TRBJ2-7, with D perhaps TRBD2 (6 bases). V dropped 1 base and J dropped 3 bases, with 13 bases sitting between them. In germline, CDR1 is SEHNR, CDR2 FQNEAQ (reference sequence). This CDR3 is 15 amino acids long. CDR3: CASSLEVAVGYEQYF. The DNA of the CDR3 is TGTGCCAGCAGCTTAGAAGTAGCGGTGGGCTACGAGCAGTACTTC.

V and J are TRBV4-3 and TRBJ1-4; no definite D call. Germline V gene sequence: CDR1 LGHNA, CDR2 YSLEER. Trimming took off 0 bases at V and 8 bases at J, with 13 bases between the two ends. The CDR3 is 15 residues long. The CDR3 coding sequence is TGCGCCAGCAGCCAAGATACGGGAAGTGGGGAAAAACTGTTTTTT. The encoded protein is CASSQDTGSGEKLFF.

This chain uses TRBV6-1 with TRBJ2-1; no clear D gene. With 6 bases removed from V and 9 bases from J, the gap between germline ends came to 12 bases. CDR1 and CDR2 (germline): MNHNS, SASEGT. The CDR3 runs 12 residues. DNA for the CDR3: TGTGCCAGCAGCACCTATGTCACTGAGCAGTTCTTC. It is translated as CASSTYVTEQFF.

As to this clone: Other DNA sequences from this sample encode an identical CDR3 as well. The chain couples TRBV10-3 to TRBJ2-7; D uncertain. This CDR3 contains 12 residues. CDR1 is ENHRY and CDR2 is SYGVKD in the germline V gene. Trimming pared 3 bases from V and 0 bases from J, leaving 3 bases between. The CDR3 region has the DNA TGTGCCATCAGTGACAGCTCCTACGAGCAGTACTTC. Its protein product is CAISDSSYEQYF.

The CDR3 loop is CSVAGRVTGELFF. DNA for the CDR3: TGCAGCGTTGCAGGCAGGGTCACCGGGGAGCTGTTTTTT. The chain employs TRBV29-1 and TRBJ2-2; D perhaps matches TRBD1 (5 bases). The CDR3 totals 13 residues. V was pared by 4 bases and J by 4 bases, with 10 bases between. The germline V gene encodes CDR1 SQVTM and CDR2 ANQGSEA.

This chain uses TRBV27 with TRBJ2-7, with D perhaps matching TRBD2 (5 bases). The V gene lost 3 bases and the J gene lost 7 bases, with 7 bases spanning the gap. Germline values: CDR1 MNHEY, CDR2 SMNVEV (reference sequence). The CDR3 covers 11 residues. The CDR3 reads CASSFGGEQYF. The CDR3 coding sequence is TGTGCCAGCAGTTTCGGCGGGGAGCAGTACTTC.

The chain combines TRBV7-2 with TRBJ2-2; D perhaps matches TRBD1 (6 bases). V lost 0 bases, J lost 4 bases, and 12 bases lay in between. The CDR3 sequence is 16 residues long. Germline CDR1 SGHTA, CDR2 FQGNSA. CDR3 protein: CASSLAQGSTTGELFF. The DNA of the CDR3 is TGTGCCAGCAGCTTAGCCCAGGGGAGCACCACCGGGGAGCTGTTTTTT. The full variable domain, its missing parts supplied by reference TRBV7-2 and TRBJ2-2, is GAGVSQSPSNKVTEKGKDVELRCDPISGHTALYWYRQSLGQGLEFLIYFQGNSAPDKSGLPSDRFSAERTGGSVSTLTIQRTQQEDSAVYLCASSLAQGSTTGELFFGEGSRLTVL.

CDR3 sequence: CASSQDSSGRPETQYF. The CDR3 DNA reads as TGCGCCAGCAGCCAAGATTCAAGCGGGAGACCAGAGACCCAGTACTTC. The chain joins TRBV4-1 to TRBJ2-5, with 8 nucleotides matching TRBD2. The trim removed 0 bases at V and 4 bases at J, leaving 7 bases unmatched. The CDR3 is 16 residues long. Germline CDR1 and CDR2: MGHRA and YSYEKL.

The chain has TRBV7-8 and TRBJ2-6, with D perhaps matching TRBD1 (5 bases). V dropped 8 bases and J dropped 0 bases, with 14 bases sitting between them. The V gene's germline CDR1 is SGHVS and CDR2 FQNEAQ. CDR3 length equals 16 residues. The DNA of the CDR3 is TGTGCCAGCCGGCTATTTGACAGCTCTGGGGCCAACGTCCTGACTTTC. The encoded protein is CASRLFDSSGANVLTF. The complete variable domain, with remaining parts taken from reference TRBV7-8 and TRBJ2-6, reads GAGVSQSPRYKVAKRGQDVALRCDPISGHVSLFWYQQALGQGPEFLTYFQNEAQLDKSGLPSDRFFAERPEGSVSTLKIQRTQQEDSAVYLCASRLFDSSGANVLTFGAGSRLTVL.

The chain couples TRBV7-9 to TRBJ2-7; 9 bases agree with TRBD1. The CDR3 runs 15 residues. Germline V gives CDR1 SEHNR, CDR2 FQNEAQ (reference sequence). J lost 3 bases, V lost 4 bases, and 7 bases had no gene match. The CDR3 DNA reads TGTGCCAGCAGCTCGCCGGGACAGGGCCTCTACGAGCAGTACTTC. Translated: CASSSPGQGLYEQYF.

The table lists this clone with a few counts. The chain combines TRBV5-4 with TRBJ1-4, with 7 bases lining up with TRBD1. The junction had 11 bases not matched to a gene; V was cut back by 4 bases and J by 11 bases. Per germline, CDR1 SGHNT and CDR2 YYREEE (reference sequence). This CDR3 has 14 residues. The CDR3 sequence is CASSGGQPGQKLFF. The CDR3 bases are TGTGCCAGCAGCGGGGGACAGCCAGGTCAGAAACTGTTTTTT.

The V gene is TRBV29-1, the J gene TRBJ1-1; tentatively, D is TRBD1 (6 bases). Per germline, CDR1 SQVTM and CDR2 ANQGSEA. The CDR3 sequence is 12 residues long. The V end was cut by 5 bases, the J end by 4 bases, with 11 bases between. The CDR3 reads CSVPGVVTEAFF. The CDR3 DNA reads as TGCAGCGTTCCAGGGGTGGTCACTGAAGCTTTCTTT.

The genes are TRBV4-1 and TRBJ2-3; TRBD2 aligns across 8 bases. The V segment lost 1 base and the J segment 2 bases; nucleotides outside the gene matches: 8. The V gene's germline CDR1 is MGHRA and CDR2 YSYEKL. CDR3 length equals 17 residues. The CDR3 nucleotides are TGCGCCAGCAGCCAAGGAAAACTAGCGGAAGTCACAGATACGCAGTATTTT. Encoded protein: CASSQGKLAEVTDTQYF.

This clone was recorded a few times. V is TRBV9 and J is TRBJ2-3, with TRBD2 matching over 9 bases. Trimming took 4 bases from V and 3 from J; bases not matched to a gene: 9. The CDR3 is 16 amino acids. Germline V gives CDR1 SGDLS, CDR2 YYNGEE. The CDR3 DNA is TGTGCCAGCAGCCCCATTAGCGGGAGCCCAACAGATACGCAGTATTTT. Residues: CASSPISGSPTDTQYF.

The chain joins TRBV28 to TRBJ1-2; unclear D gene. Trimming left V 2 bases short and J 8 bases short, with 12 bases between. This CDR3 contains 13 residues. Germline V gene lookup returns CDR1 MDHEN and CDR2 SYDVKM. CDR3 protein: CASSLGGVQGYTF. The CDR3 DNA sequence: TGTGCCAGCAGTTTAGGCGGGGTCCAGGGCTACACCTTC.

The chain employs TRBV4-1 and TRBJ1-5, with D unresolved. CDR3 length: 17 residues. V was clipped by 2 bases and J by 0 bases, with 14 bases between them. The germline gives CDR1 MGHRA, CDR2 YSYEKL. CDR3 in amino acids: CASSQRSREYSNQPQHF. CDR3 sequence (DNA): TGCGCCAGCAGCCAACGTTCAAGGGAGTATAGCAATCAGCCCCAGCATTTT.

The V call is TRBV23-1, the J call TRBJ2-7; 7 nucleotides align to TRBD2. TRBV23-1 is an ORF for which the function is uncertain. Trimming removed 0 bases from V and 5 bases from J; junction bases left unmatched: 4. This CDR3 is 14 amino acids long. CDR3 amino acids: CASSQSAGVNEQYF. The CDR3 DNA sequence: TGCGCCAGCAGTCAATCGGCGGGAGTAAACGAGCAGTACTTC.

This clone occurred a few times. The genes are TRBV4-3 and TRBJ2-3; 7 bases match TRBD2. This CDR3 comprises 16 residues. Germline assignment: CDR1 LGHNA and CDR2 YSLEER. Trimming removed 0 bases from V and 3 bases from J; junction bases left unmatched: 6. The CDR3 nucleotides are TGCGCCAGCAGCCAAGATCGGGGGGTAGGTACAGATACGCAGTATTTT. It encodes CASSQDRGVGTDTQYF.

This clone was counted a few times. This chain links TRBV13 with TRBJ1-1; D is unclear. Germline V CDR1 and CDR2: PRHDT, FYEKMQ (reference sequence). This CDR3 region has 15 residues. V lost 5 bases to trimming and J lost 5 bases, with 18 bases between them. DNA of the CDR3: TGTGCCAGCAGCCTAAAGTCAGGAGGAGAAACTGAAGCTTTCTTT. Translating gives CASSLKSGGETEAFF.